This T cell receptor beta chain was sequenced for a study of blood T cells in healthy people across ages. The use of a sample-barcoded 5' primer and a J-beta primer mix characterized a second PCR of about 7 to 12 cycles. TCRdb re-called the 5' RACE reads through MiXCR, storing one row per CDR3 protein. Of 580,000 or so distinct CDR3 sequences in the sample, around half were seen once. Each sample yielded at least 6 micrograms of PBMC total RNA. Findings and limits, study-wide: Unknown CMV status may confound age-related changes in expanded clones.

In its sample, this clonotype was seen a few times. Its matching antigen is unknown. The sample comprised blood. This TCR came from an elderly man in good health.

CDR3 residues: CASSFSQGRDEQFF. CDR3 nucleotide sequence: TGTGCCAGCAGTTTCTCACAGGGTAGGGATGAGCAGTTCTTC. This chain uses TRBV28 with TRBJ2-1, with D maybe TRBD1 (6 bases). The CDR3 is 14 residues long. V lost 3 bases, J lost 8 bases, and 14 bases lay in between. CDR1 is MDHEN and CDR2 is SYDVKM in the germline V gene. Supplemented by reference TRBV28 and TRBJ2-1, the full variable domain reads DVKVTQSSRYLVKRTGEKVFLECVQDMDHENMFWYRQDPGLGLRLIYFSYDVKMKEKGDIPEGYSVSREKKERFSLILESASTNQTSMYLCASSFSQGRDEQFFGPGTRLTVL.